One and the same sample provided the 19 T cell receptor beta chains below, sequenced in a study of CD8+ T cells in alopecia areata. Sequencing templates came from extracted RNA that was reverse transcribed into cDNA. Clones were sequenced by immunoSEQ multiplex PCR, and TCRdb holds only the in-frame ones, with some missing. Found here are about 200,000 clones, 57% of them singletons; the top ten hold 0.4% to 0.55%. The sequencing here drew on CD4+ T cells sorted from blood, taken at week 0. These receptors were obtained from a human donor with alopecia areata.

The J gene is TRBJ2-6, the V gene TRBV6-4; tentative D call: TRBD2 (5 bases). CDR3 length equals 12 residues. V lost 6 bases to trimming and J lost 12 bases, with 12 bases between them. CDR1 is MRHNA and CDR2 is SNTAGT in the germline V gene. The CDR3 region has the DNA TGTGCCAGCAGAGCGGCAGAGGGCGTCCTGACTTTC. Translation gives CASRAAEGVLTF.

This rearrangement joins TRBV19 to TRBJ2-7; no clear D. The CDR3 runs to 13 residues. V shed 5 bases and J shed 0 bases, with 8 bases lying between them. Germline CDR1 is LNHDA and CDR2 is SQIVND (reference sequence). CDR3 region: CASSSQISYEQYF. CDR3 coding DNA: TGTGCCAGTAGTTCGCAGATCTCCTACGAGCAGTACTTC.

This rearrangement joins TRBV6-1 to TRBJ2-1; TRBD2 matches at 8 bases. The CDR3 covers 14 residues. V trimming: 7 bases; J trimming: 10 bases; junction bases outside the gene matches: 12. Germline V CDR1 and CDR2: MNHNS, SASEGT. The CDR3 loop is CASIVGGDLSEQFF. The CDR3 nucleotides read TGTGCCAGCATCGTCGGGGGGGATTTGAGCGAGCAGTTCTTC.

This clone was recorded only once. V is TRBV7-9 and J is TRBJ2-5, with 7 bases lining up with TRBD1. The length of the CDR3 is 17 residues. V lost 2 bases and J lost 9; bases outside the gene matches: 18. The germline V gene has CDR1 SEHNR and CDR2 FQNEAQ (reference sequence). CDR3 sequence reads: CASSLRAPGQPPQAQYF. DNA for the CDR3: TGTGCCAGCAGCTTAAGGGCCCCGGGACAGCCACCTCAGGCCCAGTACTTC.

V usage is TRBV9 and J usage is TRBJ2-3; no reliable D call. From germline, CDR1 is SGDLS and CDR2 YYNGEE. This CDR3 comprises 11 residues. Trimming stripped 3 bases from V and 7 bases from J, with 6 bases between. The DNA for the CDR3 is TGTGCCAGCAGCGCGACCAATACGCAGTATTTT. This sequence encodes CASSATNTQYF.

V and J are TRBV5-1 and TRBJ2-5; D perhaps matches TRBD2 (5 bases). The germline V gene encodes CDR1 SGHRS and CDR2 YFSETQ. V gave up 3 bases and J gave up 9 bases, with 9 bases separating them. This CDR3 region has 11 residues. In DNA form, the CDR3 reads TGCGCCAGCAGCTGGGAGAAGGCCCAGTACTTC. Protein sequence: CASSWEKAQYF.

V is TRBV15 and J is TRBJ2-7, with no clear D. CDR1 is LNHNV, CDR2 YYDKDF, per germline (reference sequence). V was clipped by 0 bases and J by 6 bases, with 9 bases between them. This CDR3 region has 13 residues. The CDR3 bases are TGTGCCACCAGCAGAGATGGTCCCTCCGAGCAGTACTTC. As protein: CATSRDGPSEQYF.

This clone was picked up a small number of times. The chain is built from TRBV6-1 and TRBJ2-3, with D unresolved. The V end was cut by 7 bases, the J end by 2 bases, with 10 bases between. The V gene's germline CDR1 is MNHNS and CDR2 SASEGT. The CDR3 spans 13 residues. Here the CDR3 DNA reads TGTGCCAGCACCCGCAGGTTCACAGATACGCAGTATTTT. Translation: CASTRRFTDTQYF.

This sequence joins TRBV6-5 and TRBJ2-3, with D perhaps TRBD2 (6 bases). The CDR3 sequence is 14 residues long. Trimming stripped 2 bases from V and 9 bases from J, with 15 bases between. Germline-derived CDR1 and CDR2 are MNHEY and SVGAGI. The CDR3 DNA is TGTGCCAGCAGTTACGGGCTGGGAGGAGAGACGCAGTATTTT. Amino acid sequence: CASSYGLGGETQYF.

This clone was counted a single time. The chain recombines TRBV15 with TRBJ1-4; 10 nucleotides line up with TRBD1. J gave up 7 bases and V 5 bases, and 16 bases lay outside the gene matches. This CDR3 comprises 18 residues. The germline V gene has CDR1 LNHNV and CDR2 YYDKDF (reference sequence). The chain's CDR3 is CATSRDRDRGPFAEKLFF. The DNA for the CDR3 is TGTGCCACCAGCCGGGACCGGGACAGGGGCCCCTTCGCTGAAAAACTGTTTTTT.

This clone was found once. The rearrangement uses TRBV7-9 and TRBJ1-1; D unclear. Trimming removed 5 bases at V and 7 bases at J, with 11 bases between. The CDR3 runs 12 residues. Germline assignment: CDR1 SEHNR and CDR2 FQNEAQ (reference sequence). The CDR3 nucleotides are TGTGCCAGCAGCCCCGGGGATCGTGAAGCTTTCTTT. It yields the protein CASSPGDREAFF.

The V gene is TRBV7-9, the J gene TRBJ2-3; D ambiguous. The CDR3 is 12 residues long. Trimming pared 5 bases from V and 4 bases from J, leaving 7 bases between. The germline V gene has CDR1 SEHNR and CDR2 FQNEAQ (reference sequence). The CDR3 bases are TGTGCCAGCAGCCGGATGGCAGATACGCAGTATTTT. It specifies CASSRMADTQYF.

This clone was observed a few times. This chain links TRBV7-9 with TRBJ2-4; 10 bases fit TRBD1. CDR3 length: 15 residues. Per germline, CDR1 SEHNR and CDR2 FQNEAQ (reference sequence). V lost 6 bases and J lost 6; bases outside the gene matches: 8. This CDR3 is CASRSLGQGLNIQYF. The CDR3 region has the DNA TGTGCCAGCAGATCTCTGGGACAGGGGCTAAACATTCAGTACTTC.

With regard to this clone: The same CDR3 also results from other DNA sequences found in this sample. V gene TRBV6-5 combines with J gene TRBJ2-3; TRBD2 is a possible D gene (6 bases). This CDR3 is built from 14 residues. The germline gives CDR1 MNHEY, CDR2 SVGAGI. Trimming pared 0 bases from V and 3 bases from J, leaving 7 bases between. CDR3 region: CASSYSGGTDTQYF. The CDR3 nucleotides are TGTGCCAGCAGTTACTCGGGGGGTACAGATACGCAGTATTTT.

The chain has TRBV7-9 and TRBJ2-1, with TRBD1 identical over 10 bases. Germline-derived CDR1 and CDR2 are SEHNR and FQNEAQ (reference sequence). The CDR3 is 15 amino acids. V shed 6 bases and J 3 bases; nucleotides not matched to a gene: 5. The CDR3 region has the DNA TGTGCCAGCAGTGACCGGGACAGGGGCTACAATGAGCAGTTCTTC. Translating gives CASSDRDRGYNEQFF.

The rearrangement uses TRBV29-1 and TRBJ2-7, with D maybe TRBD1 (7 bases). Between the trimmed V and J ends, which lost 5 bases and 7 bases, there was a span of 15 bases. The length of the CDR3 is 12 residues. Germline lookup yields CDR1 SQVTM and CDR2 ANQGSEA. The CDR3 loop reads CSVTEGAGEQYF. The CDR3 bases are TGCAGCGTTACTGAGGGGGCGGGAGAGCAGTACTTC.

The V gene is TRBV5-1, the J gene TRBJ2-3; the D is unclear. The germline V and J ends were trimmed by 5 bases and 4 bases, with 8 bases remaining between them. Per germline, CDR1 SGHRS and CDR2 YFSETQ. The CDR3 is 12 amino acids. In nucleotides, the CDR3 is TGCGCCAGCAGTCTTAAGGCAGATACGCAGTATTTT. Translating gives CASSLKADTQYF.

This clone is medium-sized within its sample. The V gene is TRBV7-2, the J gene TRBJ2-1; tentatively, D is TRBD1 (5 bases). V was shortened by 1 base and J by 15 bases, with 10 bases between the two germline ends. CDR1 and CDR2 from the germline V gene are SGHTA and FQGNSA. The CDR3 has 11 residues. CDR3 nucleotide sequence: TGTGCCAGCAGCTTAGGCAGGGATTTGTTCTTC. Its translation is CASSLGRDLFF.

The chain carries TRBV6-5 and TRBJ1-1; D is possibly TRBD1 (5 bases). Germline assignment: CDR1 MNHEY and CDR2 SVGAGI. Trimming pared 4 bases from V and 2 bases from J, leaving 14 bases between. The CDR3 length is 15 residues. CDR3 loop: CASSFTRQPNTEAFF. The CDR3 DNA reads TGTGCCAGCAGTTTTACCCGACAGCCAAACACTGAAGCTTTCTTT.